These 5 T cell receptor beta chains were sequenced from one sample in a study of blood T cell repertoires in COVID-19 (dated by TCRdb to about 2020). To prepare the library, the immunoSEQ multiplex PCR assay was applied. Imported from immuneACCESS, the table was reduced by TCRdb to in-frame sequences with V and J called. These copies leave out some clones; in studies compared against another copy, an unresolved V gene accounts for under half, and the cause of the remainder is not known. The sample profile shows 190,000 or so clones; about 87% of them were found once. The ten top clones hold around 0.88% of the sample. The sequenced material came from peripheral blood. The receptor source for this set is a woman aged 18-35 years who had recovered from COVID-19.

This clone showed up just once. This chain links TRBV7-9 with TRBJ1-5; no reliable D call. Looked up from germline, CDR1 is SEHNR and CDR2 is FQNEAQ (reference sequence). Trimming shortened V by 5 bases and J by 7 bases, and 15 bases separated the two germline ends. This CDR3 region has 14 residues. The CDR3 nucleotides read TGTGCCAGCAGCGTATACAGTGAGACCCAGCCCCAGCATTTT. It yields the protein CASSVYSETQPQHF.

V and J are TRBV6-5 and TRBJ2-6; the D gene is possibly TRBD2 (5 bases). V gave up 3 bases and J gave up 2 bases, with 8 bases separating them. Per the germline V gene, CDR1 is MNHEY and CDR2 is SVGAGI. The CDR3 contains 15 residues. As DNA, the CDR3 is TGTGCCAGCAGTTATGGAGGCACTGGGGCCAACGTCCTGACTTTC. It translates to CASSYGGTGANVLTF.

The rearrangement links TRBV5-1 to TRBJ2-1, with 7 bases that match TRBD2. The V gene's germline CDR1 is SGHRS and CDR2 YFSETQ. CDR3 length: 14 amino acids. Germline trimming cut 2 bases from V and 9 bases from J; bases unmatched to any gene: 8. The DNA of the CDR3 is TGCGCCAGCAGCTTAGTTCCGGGGGGTACTGAGCAGTTCTTC. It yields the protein CASSLVPGGTEQFF.

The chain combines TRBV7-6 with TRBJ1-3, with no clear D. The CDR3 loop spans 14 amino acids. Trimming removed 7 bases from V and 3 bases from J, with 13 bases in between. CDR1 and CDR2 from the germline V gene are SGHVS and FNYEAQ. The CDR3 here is CASTRGGLGNTIYF. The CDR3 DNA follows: TGTGCCAGCACCCGAGGCGGGCTTGGAAACACCATATATTTT. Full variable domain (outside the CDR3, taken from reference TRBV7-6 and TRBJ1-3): GAGVSQSPRYKVTKRGQDVALRCDPISGHVSLYWYRQALGQGPEFLTYFNYEAQQDKSGLPNDRFSAERPEGSISTLTIQRTEQRDSAMYRCASTRGGLGNTIYFGEGSWLTVV.

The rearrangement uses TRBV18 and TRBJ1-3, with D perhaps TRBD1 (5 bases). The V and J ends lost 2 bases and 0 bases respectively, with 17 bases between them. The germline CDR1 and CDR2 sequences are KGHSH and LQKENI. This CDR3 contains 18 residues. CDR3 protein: CASSPGAWAVGSGNTIYF. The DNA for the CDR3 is TGTGCCAGCTCACCAGGGGCCTGGGCCGTTGGCTCTGGAAACACCATATATTTT.